This T cell receptor beta chain was recorded in a study of T cell responses to AZD1222 COVID-19 vaccine. Overall study results and limits: Repertoire sampling happened only post peak T cell response. The donor cohort was predominantly white British with a female majority, and clonal diversity may have been underestimated.

Second doses were pooled across both intervals (about 4 or about 12 weeks). This table comes from immunoSEQ multiplex PCR, and its TCRdb copy is limited to in-frame clones, with some not included. The sample has about 94,000 clones, 75% to 90% seen once. CDR3 size: 15 residues. Trimming took 4 bases from V and 6 from J, leaving 15 bases between them. In germline, CDR1 is MDHEN, CDR2 SYDVKM. As regards this clone: No antigen is known for it.

The sample consisted of peripheral blood, taken 28 days after the second AZD1222 dose. The chain carries TRBV28 and TRBJ1-4, with D unresolved. The TCR sequence derives from an adult who received the AZD1222 COVID-19 vaccine. As DNA, the CDR3 is TGTGCCAGCAGTTCACCGGGCGGGGTAGATGAAAAACTGTTTTTT. As protein: CASSSPGGVDEKLFF.